This TCR beta chain originates from a study of Ad26.COV2.S vaccination and SARS-CoV-2 variants. General study findings and limits: Non-spike TCR breadth was similar in vaccine and placebo recipients.

Treatment denoted: some 20 received Ad26.COV2.S at low or high dose, single or two shots; about 5 received placebo; per-sample allocation not given. Each sample was drawn 63 days after the first injection (of vaccine or placebo). Only in-frame clones appear in the TCRdb table, and some are missing; sequencing was by immunoSEQ multiplex PCR. The data show about 450,000 clones, about 88% seen once. A word on this clone: The antigen remains undetermined.

Sample: peripheral blood, taken in a trial of Ad26.COV2.S vaccine versus placebo. This sequence was found in a person between 18 and 65 years old who received the Ad26.COV2.S COVID-19 vaccine or a placebo.

The CDR3 spells CASSLWAGTGNTIYF. The CDR3 DNA is TGTGCCAGCAGTTTATGGGCAGGGACTGGAAACACCATATATTTT. This chain connects TRBV28 to TRBJ1-3; D perhaps matches TRBD1 (5 bases). The CDR3 is 15 residues long. CDR1 and CDR2 (germline): MDHEN, SYDVKM. Trimming cost V 0 bases and J 2 bases, with 8 bases left between them.